The rows below give T cell receptor beta chains drawn from one sample of a study of CD8 T cells in Susac syndrome. TCRdb redid the calling of the immunoSEQ multiplex PCR reads with MiXCR, one entry per CDR3 protein. The table includes under 200,000 distinct CDR3 sequences, about 91% detected once. Sequencing used CD4+ T cells from PBMCs. The receptor source for this set is a human donor in good health. The CDR3 runs from the conserved cysteine through the conserved F or W. A D gene is named only where the DNA matches it firmly. Clone size is not always given. Where it is, it says once, few, many or a class for expanded clones.

V gene: TRBV18
clone size: NA
D gene: NA
J gene: TRBJ2-3
CDR3 protein: CASSPGSNADTQYF
CDR3 DNA: TGTGCCAGCTCACCCGGGAGTAACGCAGATACGCAGTATTTT

V gene: TRBV13
clone size: few
D gene: TRBD1
J gene: TRBJ2-7
CDR3 protein: CASSFGQGIIYEQYF
CDR3 DNA: TGTGCCAGCAGCTTCGGACAGGGGATAATCTACGAGCAGTACTTC

V gene: TRBV4-1
clone size: NA
D gene: TRBD1
J gene: TRBJ1-1
CDR3 protein: CASSRPAGGLGTEAFF
CDR3 DNA: TGCGCCAGCAGCCGCCCCGCAGGGGGGCTGGGCACTGAAGCTTTCTTT

V gene: TRBV4-1
clone size: NA
D gene: NA
J gene: TRBJ2-3
CDR3 protein: CASSQVAGGDTQYF
CDR3 DNA: TGCGCCAGCAGCCAAGTCGCGGGCGGAGATACGCAGTATTTT

V gene: TRBV7-3
clone size: NA
D gene: TRBD1
J gene: TRBJ1-1
CDR3 protein: CASSLTGTGVFMYHVNTEAFF
CDR3 DNA: TGTGCCAGCAGCTTAACAGGGACAGGGGTATTCATGTATCACGTGAACACTGAAGCTTTCTTT

V gene: TRBV9
clone size: NA
D gene: NA
J gene: TRBJ2-4
CDR3 protein: CASSGADKNIQYF
CDR3 DNA: TGTGCCAGCAGCGGGGCCGACAAAAACATTCAGTACTTC

V gene: TRBV2
clone size: once
D gene: NA
J gene: TRBJ2-5
CDR3 protein: CASSVNRDWETQYF
CDR3 DNA: TGTGCCAGCAGTGTAAACCGTGATTGGGAGACCCAGTACTTC

V gene: TRBV18
clone size: NA
D gene: NA
J gene: TRBJ1-1
CDR3 protein: CASSSDSNTEAFF
CDR3 DNA: TGTGCCAGCTCATCGGACAGCAACACTGAAGCTTTCTTT

V gene: TRBV5-4
clone size: NA
D gene: NA
J gene: TRBJ1-3
CDR3 protein: CASSLGGFSGRGNTIYF
CDR3 DNA: TGTGCCAGCAGTTTAGGGGGGTTTTCAGGGCGAGGAAACACCATATATTTT

V gene: TRBV30
clone size: NA
D gene: NA
J gene: TRBJ2-3
CDR3 protein: CAWSVGQGLQYF
CDR3 DNA: TGTGCCTGGAGTGTAGGTCAGGGGCTCCAGTATTTT

V gene: TRBV24-1
clone size: NA
D gene: NA
J gene: TRBJ2-1
CDR3 protein: CATNEGSLNEQFF
CDR3 DNA: TGTGCCACCAATGAAGGTAGCCTCAATGAGCAGTTCTTC

V gene: TRBV24-1
clone size: NA
D gene: NA
J gene: TRBJ2-5
CDR3 protein: CATSDPGTAGETQYF
CDR3 DNA: TGTGCCACCAGTGACCCTGGGACCGCGGGAGAGACCCAGTACTTC

V gene: TRBV5-4
clone size: NA
D gene: TRBD2
J gene: TRBJ2-2
CDR3 protein: CASSLGLRGGPGELFF
CDR3 DNA: TGTGCCAGCAGCTTAGGCCTGCGGGGGGGTCCCGGGGAGCTGTTTTTT

V gene: TRBV2
clone size: NA
D gene: TRBD2
J gene: TRBJ2-7
CDR3 protein: CASSSGRAYEQYF
CDR3 DNA: TGTGCCAGCAGTAGCGGGAGGGCCTACGAGCAGTACTTC

V gene: TRBV7-2
clone size: NA
D gene: TRBD2
J gene: TRBJ2-3
CDR3 protein: CASREGTSGGAGTDTQYF
CDR3 DNA: TGTGCCAGCAGGGAGGGGACTAGCGGGGGGGCCGGGACAGATACGCAGTATTTT

V gene: TRBV30
clone size: once
D gene: NA
J gene: TRBJ2-5
CDR3 protein: CAWSPLETQYF
CDR3 DNA: TGTGCCTGGAGCCCTCTAGAGACCCAGTACTTC

V gene: TRBV5-1
clone size: NA
D gene: NA
J gene: TRBJ2-5
CDR3 protein: CASSSWGRKETQYF
CDR3 DNA: TGCGCCAGCAGCTCATGGGGACGGAAAGAGACCCAGTACTTC

V gene: TRBV6-2/TRBV6-3
clone size: NA
D gene: TRBD2
J gene: TRBJ2-3
CDR3 protein: CASSYPLGRGLASHVSTDTQYF
CDR3 DNA: TGTGCCAGCAGTTATCCCCTGGGGCGCGGACTAGCGAGCCACGTCAGCACAGATACGCAGTATTTT

V gene: TRBV20-1
clone size: NA
D gene: NA
J gene: TRBJ1-2
CDR3 protein: CSSRAGYGYTF
CDR3 DNA: TGCAGTTCCAGGGCAGGCTATGGCTACACCTTC

V gene: TRBV5-6
clone size: NA
D gene: NA
J gene: TRBJ1-1
CDR3 protein: CASSSRGWNTEAFF
CDR3 DNA: TGTGCCAGCAGCTCCCGGGGCTGGAACACTGAAGCTTTCTTT

V gene: TRBV4-3
clone size: NA
D gene: NA
J gene: TRBJ1-3
CDR3 protein: CASSQDPPGPGGNTIYF
CDR3 DNA: TGCGCCAGCAGCCAAGACCCCCCGGGGCCAGGGGGAAACACCATATATTTT

V gene: TRBV18
clone size: NA
D gene: NA
J gene: TRBJ1-1
CDR3 protein: CASSPSGDEAFF
CDR3 DNA: TGTGCCAGCTCACCCTCAGGGGATGAGGCTTTCTTT

V gene: TRBV12-3/TRBV12-4
clone size: NA
D gene: NA
J gene: TRBJ2-3
CDR3 protein: CASSLGEGDTQYF
CDR3 DNA: TGTGCCAGCAGTTTAGGAGAGGGAGATACGCAGTATTTT

V gene: TRBV6-5
clone size: NA
D gene: TRBD1
J gene: TRBJ1-1
CDR3 protein: CASSYSGQGHAEAFF
CDR3 DNA: TGTGCCAGCAGTTACTCGGGACAGGGCCACGCTGAAGCTTTCTTT

V gene: TRBV12-3/TRBV12-4
clone size: NA
D gene: NA
J gene: TRBJ2-3
CDR3 protein: CASSFRRVGGADTQYF
CDR3 DNA: TGTGCCAGCAGTTTCCGAAGAGTGGGGGGCGCAGATACGCAGTATTTT

V gene: TRBV20-1
clone size: NA
D gene: NA
J gene: TRBJ2-2
CDR3 protein: CSARVYRPGDTGELFF
CDR3 DNA: TGCAGTGCTAGAGTCTACCGGCCGGGCGACACCGGGGAGCTGTTTTTT

V gene: TRBV18
clone size: once
D gene: TRBD1
J gene: TRBJ2-7
CDR3 protein: CASSPNGQGYEQYF
CDR3 DNA: TGTGCCAGCTCACCTAACGGACAGGGATACGAGCAGTACTTC

V gene: TRBV5-1
clone size: NA
D gene: TRBD2
J gene: TRBJ2-3
CDR3 protein: CASSYVASGGSTDTQYF
CDR3 DNA: TGCGCCAGCAGCTACGTGGCTAGCGGGGGGAGCACAGATACGCAGTATTTT

V gene: TRBV28
clone size: NA
D gene: NA
J gene: TRBJ1-1
CDR3 protein: CASGTVYTEAFF
CDR3 DNA: TGTGCCAGCGGTACGGTGTACACTGAAGCTTTCTTT

V gene: TRBV5-1
clone size: NA
D gene: NA
J gene: TRBJ2-7
CDR3 protein: CASSPLTSGISYEQYF
CDR3 DNA: TGCGCCAGCAGCCCTCTGACCTCGGGGATCTCCTACGAGCAGTACTTC

V gene: TRBV28
clone size: NA
D gene: NA
J gene: TRBJ2-3
CDR3 protein: CASSPLRERRTDTQYF
CDR3 DNA: TGTGCCAGCAGTCCCCTTCGGGAGAGGAGGACAGATACGCAGTATTTT

V gene: TRBV19
clone size: NA
D gene: TRBD1
J gene: TRBJ1-5
CDR3 protein: CASSAPGTGFALRHQPQHF
CDR3 DNA: TGTGCCAGTAGTGCCCCCGGGACAGGGTTCGCACTTAGGCATCAGCCCCAGCATTTT

V gene: TRBV5-1
clone size: NA
D gene: NA
J gene: TRBJ2-7
CDR3 protein: CASSPAGRRSYEQYF
CDR3 DNA: TGCGCCAGCAGCCCGGCTGGACGGAGATCCTACGAGCAGTACTTC

V gene: TRBV5-6
clone size: once
D gene: NA
J gene: TRBJ2-3
CDR3 protein: CASSFVSGGSTDTQYF
CDR3 DNA: TGTGCCAGCAGCTTTGTTAGCGGAGGGAGCACAGATACGCAGTATTTT

V gene: TRBV5-1
clone size: NA
D gene: NA
J gene: TRBJ2-1
CDR3 protein: CASSLSGTSDEQFF
CDR3 DNA: TGCGCCAGCAGCTTGTCCGGGACTTCTGATGAGCAGTTCTTC

V gene: TRBV7-2
clone size: NA
D gene: NA
J gene: TRBJ2-3
CDR3 protein: CAVYRDDTQYF
CDR3 DNA: TGTGCCGTTTACAGGGACGATACGCAGTATTTT

V gene: TRBV5-1
clone size: NA
D gene: NA
J gene: TRBJ2-3
CDR3 protein: CASSPPAGTDTQYF
CDR3 DNA: TGCGCCAGCAGCCCCCCGGCGGGGACAGATACGCAGTATTTT

V gene: TRBV6-1
clone size: NA
D gene: NA
J gene: TRBJ2-4
CDR3 protein: CASRTAGYFAKNIQYF
CDR3 DNA: TGTGCCAGCCGTACAGCAGGGTATTTCGCCAAAAACATTCAGTACTTC

V gene: TRBV29-1
clone size: NA
D gene: NA
J gene: TRBJ1-4
CDR3 protein: CSVDSIGTNEKLFF
CDR3 DNA: TGCAGCGTTGATAGCATTGGGACTAATGAAAAACTGTTTTTT

V gene: TRBV20-1
clone size: NA
D gene: NA
J gene: TRBJ1-1
CDR3 protein: CSASPANTEAFF
CDR3 DNA: TGCAGTGCTAGTCCCGCGAACACTGAAGCTTTCTTT

V gene: TRBV4-2
clone size: NA
D gene: TRBD1
J gene: TRBJ1-1
CDR3 protein: CASSYGTGFDTEAFF
CDR3 DNA: TGTGCCAGCAGCTACGGGACAGGGTTCGACACTGAAGCTTTCTTT

V gene: TRBV2
clone size: NA
D gene: TRBD1
J gene: TRBJ1-1
CDR3 protein: CASSLLQGARTEAFF
CDR3 DNA: TGTGCCAGCAGTTTACTACAGGGGGCGCGGACTGAAGCTTTCTTT

V gene: TRBV20-1
clone size: NA
D gene: NA
J gene: TRBJ1-5
CDR3 protein: CSAITLGLGQPQHF
CDR3 DNA: TGCAGTGCTATCACCCTCGGGCTAGGACAGCCCCAGCATTTT

V gene: TRBV3-1
clone size: NA
D gene: NA
J gene: TRBJ2-2
CDR3 protein: CASSQLSTGELFF
CDR3 DNA: TGTGCCAGCAGCCAGCTCTCTACGGGGGAGCTGTTTTTT

V gene: TRBV5-1
clone size: NA
D gene: NA
J gene: TRBJ1-5
CDR3 protein: CASSLEPNQPQHF
CDR3 DNA: TGCGCCAGCAGCTTGGAACCGAATCAGCCCCAGCATTTT

V gene: TRBV7-9
clone size: NA
D gene: NA
J gene: TRBJ1-1
CDR3 protein: CASSPQDENTEAFF
CDR3 DNA: TGTGCCAGCAGCCCCCAGGATGAGAACACTGAAGCTTTCTTT